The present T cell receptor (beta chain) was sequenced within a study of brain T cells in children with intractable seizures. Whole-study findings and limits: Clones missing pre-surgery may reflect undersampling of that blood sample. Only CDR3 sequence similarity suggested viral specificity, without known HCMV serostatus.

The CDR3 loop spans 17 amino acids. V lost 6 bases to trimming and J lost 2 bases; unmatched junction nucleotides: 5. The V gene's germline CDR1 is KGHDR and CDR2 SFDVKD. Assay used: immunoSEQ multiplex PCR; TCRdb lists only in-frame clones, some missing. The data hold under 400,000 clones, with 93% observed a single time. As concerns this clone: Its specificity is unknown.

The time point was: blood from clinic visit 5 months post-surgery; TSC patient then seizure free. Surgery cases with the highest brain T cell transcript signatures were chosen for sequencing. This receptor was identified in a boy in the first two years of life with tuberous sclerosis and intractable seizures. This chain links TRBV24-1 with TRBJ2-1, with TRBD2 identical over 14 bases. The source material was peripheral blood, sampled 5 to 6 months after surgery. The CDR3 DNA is TGTGCCACCAGTTCTGAGACTAGCGGGAGGGCCTACAATGAGCAGTTCTTC. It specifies CATSSETSGRAYNEQFF.